This T cell receptor beta chain was captured by sequencing in a study of blood T cell repertoires in COVID-19 (dated by TCRdb to 2020 to 2022). For the wider study: The collaborator samples originated in the United States, Italy and Spain and spanned the acute and convalescent phases of COVID-19. The material from the prospective study consisted of cDNA or gDNA derived from T cells, B-cell-depleted T cells, or PBMCs. Deeply sampled blood TCRbeta repertoires from subjects exposed to, actively infected with, or recovered from COVID-19 were included in the dataset. HLA class I and class II types, where available, came from metadata supplied by the sample provider rather than from assay-based typing. Samples were obtained from the ongoing ImmuneRACE study (first 160 participants) and from some 1,200 subjects provided by 6 global collaborators. The repertoires were released in a freely available public database intended as a resource for research on the immune response to SARS-CoV-2. The sample metadata nearly always contained a de-identified subject ID, COVID-19 status, age in years and sex.

TCRbeta CDR3 regions were amplified from genomic DNA using the immunoSEQ Assay, a bias-controlled multiplex PCR. The study's processing was this. The number of nucleated cells in each sample was estimated from the amplification of reference gene primers within the assay. To quantify the absolute abundance of each unique TCRbeta CDR3 rearrangement, sequence reads were collapsed and filtered. For each sample, productive Simpson clonality was calculated as the square root of Simpson's diversity index across productive rearrangements. TCRdb took over this immuneACCESS table, retaining in-frame rearrangements with V and J assigned. Such tables are incomplete; in checked studies, under half of the missing clones stem from an unresolved V gene, and the remainder is unexplained. That table supplies the V and J calls and clone size; D and trimming were determined from the DNA. For this sample the table gives a few hundred thousand clones, of which approximately 91% were detected only once. The ten most abundant clones make up 0.65% to 0.9% of the sample.

The full study reports these points: Clinical and demographic metadata were provided uncurated, with the amount varying by source and participant.

Points on this clone: What this receptor recognizes is not known. Base qualities are not recorded, but no much larger clone differs from it by a single base.

The CDR3, from cysteine to phenylalanine, totals 16 residues. Kept here is only the CDR3 DNA, which spans 48 bases and is read in frame from base 1. The germline V gene sets CDR1 to SGHTS and CDR2 to YDEGEE. Trimming takes 4 bases off V and 7 bases off J; junction bases not matched to a gene: 9. Each collaborating institution followed its own protocols to collect whole blood in K2EDTA tubes. For TCRbeta analysis, collaborators shipped samples in one of three forms: frozen whole blood, isolated PBMCs, or DNA extracted from either of those sample types. The source of this sequence is a woman under 40 with acute or convalescent COVID-19. Sequenced material: peripheral blood. The rearranged chain carries TRBV5-8 and TRBJ2-2, with 11 bases in between that match TRBD1. The CDR3 has the sequence CASSPGTGGFYGELFF. Read as DNA, the sequence is TGTGCCAGCAGCCCCGGGACAGGGGGGTTTTACGGGGAGCTGTTTTTT.